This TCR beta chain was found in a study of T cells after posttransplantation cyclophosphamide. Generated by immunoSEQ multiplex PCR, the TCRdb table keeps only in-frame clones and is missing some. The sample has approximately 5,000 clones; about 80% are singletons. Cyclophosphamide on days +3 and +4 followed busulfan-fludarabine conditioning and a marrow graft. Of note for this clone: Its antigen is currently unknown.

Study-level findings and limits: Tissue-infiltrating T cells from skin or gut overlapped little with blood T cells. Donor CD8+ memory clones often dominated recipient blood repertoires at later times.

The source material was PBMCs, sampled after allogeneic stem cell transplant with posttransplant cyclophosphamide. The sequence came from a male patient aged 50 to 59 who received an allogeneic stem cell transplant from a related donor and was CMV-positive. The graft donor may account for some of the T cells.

The CDR3 protein is CASSRDRGPGNQPQHF. In nucleotides, the CDR3 is TGTGCCAGCAGTAGGGACAGGGGGCCGGGCAATCAGCCCCAGCATTTT. The chain has TRBV2 and TRBJ1-5, with TRBD1 identical over 12 bases. Germline V gene lookup returns CDR1 SNHLY and CDR2 FYNNEI. V gave up 5 bases and J gave up 2 bases; unmatched junction bases: 4. The CDR3 has 16 amino acids.